The 12 T cell receptor beta chains listed next were all sequenced from one sample in a study of T cells after posttransplantation cyclophosphamide. Busulfan-fludarabine conditioning, marrow transplant, and cyclophosphamide on days +3 and +4 were administered. Sequencing used immunoSEQ multiplex PCR; TCRdb keeps in-frame clones, though not all of them. This sample has some 7,500 clones, each found more than once. The specimen was PBMCs, collected after allogeneic stem cell transplant with posttransplant cyclophosphamide. Receptors were obtained from a male patient in his late teens or twenties who received an allogeneic stem cell transplant from an unrelated donor, was CMV-positive, and had acute and chronic GVHD. Some of the T cells may derive from the graft donor.

This clone was observed many times. V usage is TRBV4-2 and J usage is TRBJ2-2; possibly TRBD2 for D (7 bases). The CDR3 length is 16 residues. Germline CDR1 and CDR2: LGHNA and YNFKEQ. Trimming stripped 1 base from V and 4 bases from J, with 13 bases between. The CDR3 sequence: CASSQVGGRSTGELFF. The CDR3 DNA is TGTGCCAGCAGCCAAGTGGGGGGGCGCAGCACCGGGGAGCTGTTTTTT.

This clone came up many times. The gene calls are TRBV27 and TRBJ1-6; D call uncertain. The germline V gene has CDR1 MNHEY and CDR2 SMNVEV (reference sequence). Deletions cut 7 bases from V and 0 bases from J, with 7 bases between. CDR3 size: 14 residues. Here the CDR3 reads CASKRSSYNSPLHF. The CDR3 DNA reads as TGTGCCAGCAAAAGGAGCTCCTATAATTCACCCCTCCACTTT.

This clone was seen many times. J is TRBJ1-1 and V is TRBV11-2; D gene unclear. CDR1 is SGHAT, CDR2 FQNNGV, per germline. The length of the CDR3 is 16 residues. V lost 4 bases and J 2 bases, leaving 17 bases between the germline ends. Here the CDR3 reads CASSSPLGGVNTEAFF. CDR3 DNA: TGTGCCAGCAGCTCCCCCCTGGGCGGGGTAAACACTGAAGCTTTCTTT.

This clone was seen at least ten times. Germline is not matched at one junction end, which may reflect a read error. This chain connects TRBV7-7 to TRBJ2-3; D unclear. CDR3 length: 13 residues. Per germline, CDR1 SSHAT and CDR2 FNYEAQ (reference sequence). The CDR3 region is CASSSTLSDTQYF. The CDR3 DNA sequence: TGTGCTAGCAGCTCGACACTGTCAGATACGCAGTATTTT.

The table lists this clone with many counts. The CDR3 region is CANFRDRFPEADTQYF. The CDR3 nucleotides read TGCGCCAACTTCCGGGACAGGTTCCCTGAGGCAGATACGCAGTATTTT. This chain uses TRBV5-1 with TRBJ2-3; the match to TRBD1 covers 8 bases. Trimming removed 9 bases from V and 4 bases from J; junction bases left unmatched: 16. Germline V gene sequence: CDR1 SGHRS, CDR2 YFSETQ. The CDR3 has 16 residues.

This clone has a handful of counts. The CDR3 bases are TGTGCCAGCAGTTCACAGGATCAGCCCCAGCATTTT. It yields the protein CASSSQDQPQHF. V usage is TRBV28 and J usage is TRBJ1-5; possibly TRBD1 for D (5 bases). Trimming left V 4 bases short and J 5 bases short, with 6 bases between. Germline V gene lookup returns CDR1 MDHEN and CDR2 SYDVKM. The CDR3 runs 12 residues.

Many counts were recorded for this clone. The V call is TRBV7-9, the J call TRBJ2-7; TRBD1 matches at 7 bases. Losses at the gene ends were 5 bases for V and 5 bases for J; bases not matched to a gene: 6. Germline V gives CDR1 SEHNR, CDR2 FQNEAQ (reference sequence). The CDR3 consists of 13 residues. In nucleotides, the CDR3 is TGTGCCAGCAGCCCCGCTACAGGGGACGAGCAGTACTTC. This codes for CASSPATGDEQYF.

This clone was counted ten times or more. The V and J genes are TRBV11-1 and TRBJ1-2; a possible D gene is TRBD1 (5 bases). The length of the CDR3 is 17 residues. CDR1 and CDR2 (germline): SGHAT, FQDESV (reference sequence). Trimming stripped 5 bases from V and 0 bases from J, with 19 bases between. The DNA of the CDR3 is TGTGCCAGCAGCCCGGGACTGAGGACCTCCGCTAACTATGGCTACACCTTC. Encoded protein: CASSPGLRTSANYGYTF.

This clone has ten or more counts. This chain joins TRBV28 and TRBJ1-1; D uncertain. The CDR3 is made up of 15 amino acids. V shed 4 bases and J shed 5 bases, with 17 bases lying between them. Germline loops: CDR1 MDHEN, CDR2 SYDVKM. This CDR3 reads CASSSPGNSITEAFF. DNA of the CDR3: TGTGCCAGCAGTTCCCCGGGAAATTCGATAACTGAAGCTTTCTTT.

This clone was seen repeatedly, ten times or more. This chain uses TRBV9 with TRBJ2-4; a weak D match, TRBD2 (6 bases). Germline assignment: CDR1 SGDLS and CDR2 YYNGEE. V dropped 7 bases and J dropped 6 bases, with 17 bases sitting between them. CDR3 length equals 14 residues. Written as DNA, the CDR3 is TGTGCCAGCGGGACTGGAGGGTGGGGAAACATTCAGTACTTC. Amino acid sequence: CASGTGGWGNIQYF.

This clone was observed at least ten times. The chain carries TRBV15 and TRBJ2-5; D gene unclear. Per the germline V gene, CDR1 is LNHNV and CDR2 is YYDKDF (reference sequence). The CDR3 extends over 12 amino acids. V was trimmed by 0 bases and J by 7 bases, leaving 6 bases between them. The CDR3 spells CATSRDRGTQYF. CDR3 in DNA: TGTGCCACCAGCAGAGATCGCGGGACCCAGTACTTC. Full variable domain (outside the CDR3, taken from reference TRBV15 and TRBJ2-5): DAMVIQNPRYQVTQFGKPVTLSCSQTLNHNVMYWYQQKSSQAPKLLFHYYDKDFNNEADTPDNFQSRRPNTSFCFLDIRSPGLGDTAMYLCATSRDRGTQYFGPGTRLLVL.

This clone was recorded at least ten times. The V call is TRBV18, the J call TRBJ2-7; D uncertain. Germline V gene data show CDR1 as KGHSH and CDR2 as LQKENI. Trimming shortened V by 1 base and J by 9 bases, and 13 bases separated the two germline ends. The CDR3 spans 13 residues. CDR3 residues: CASSPQTEAWQYF. The CDR3 nucleotides read TGTGCCAGCTCACCACAGACCGAAGCGTGGCAGTACTTC.